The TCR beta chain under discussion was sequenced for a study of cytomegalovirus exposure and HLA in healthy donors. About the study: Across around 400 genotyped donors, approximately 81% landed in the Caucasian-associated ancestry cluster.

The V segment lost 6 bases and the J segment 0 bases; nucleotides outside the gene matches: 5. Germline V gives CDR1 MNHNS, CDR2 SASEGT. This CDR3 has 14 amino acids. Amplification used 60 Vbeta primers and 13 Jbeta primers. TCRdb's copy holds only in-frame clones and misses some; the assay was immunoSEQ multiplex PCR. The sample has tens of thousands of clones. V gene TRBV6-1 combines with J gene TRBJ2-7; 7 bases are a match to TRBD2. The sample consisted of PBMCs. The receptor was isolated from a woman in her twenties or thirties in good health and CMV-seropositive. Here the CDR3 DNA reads TGTGCCAGCAGATACCGGGACTACTCCTACGAGCAGTACTTC. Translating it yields CASRYRDYSYEQYF.